This T cell receptor beta chain appears in the sequencing data of a study of cytomegalovirus exposure and HLA in healthy donors. General study points: The listing of 150 or so TCR beta chains classed them as cytomegalovirus-associated. In a later analysis, HLA-associated beta chains showed higher expansion and lower generation probabilities than comparable chains. Later genetic work tied a missense DCLRE1C variant to beta-chain V and J trimming.

With regard to this clone: Its target is unknown.

The CDR3 is 12 residues long. V lost 5 bases and J lost 7, with 9 bases in between. Germline assignment: CDR1 SGHTA and CDR2 FQGNSA. The PCR contained 60 Vbeta and 13 Jbeta primers. Profiling relied on immunoSEQ multiplex PCR, and the TCRdb table lists in-frame clones only, not all of them. The sample lists 150,000 to 200,000 clones; more than 80% were seen once. What was sequenced was PBMCs. The chain couples TRBV7-2 to TRBJ1-5; the D is unclear. The receptor's source is a boy younger than 18 in good health and CMV-seronegative. DNA of the CDR3: TGTGCCAGCAGCAACTACCAACAGCCCCAGCATTTT. Translated, it gives CASSNYQQPQHF.